The present TCR beta chain was sequenced within a study of T cell responses to AZD1222 COVID-19 vaccine. Points from the study as a whole: Baseline testing showed seropositivity in only 5 or 6 AZD1222 recipients. Regions 160-218 and 743-854 held dominance among vaccine-associated CD4 TCRs, which spanned spike.

The CDR3 is 15 amino acids. Looked up from germline, CDR1 is WNHNN and CDR2 is SYGVQD (reference sequence). V trimming: 6 bases; J trimming: 7 bases; junction bases outside the gene matches: 8. Only in-frame clones appear in the TCRdb table, and some are missing; sequencing was by immunoSEQ multiplex PCR. The data show 150,000 to 160,000 clones, about 90% seen once. For this clone: No antigen is known for it.

Sequences were derived from peripheral blood, sampled on day 0 of MenACWY control vaccination. The chain combines TRBV10-1 with TRBJ2-3, with 12 nucleotides matching TRBD1. The receptor was isolated from an adult in good health. The CDR3 nucleotides read TGCGCCAGCAGGGATGGGACAGGGGGCTTGAATACGCAGTATTTT. Translation: CASRDGTGGLNTQYF.